This TCR beta chain was identified during a study of T-cell reconstitution after alpha-beta-depleted transplantation in children. Overall study results and limits: Some patients showed high day-60 TCRbeta diversity, which derived from surviving recipient T cells and thymic progenitors. About two months after transplant, alpha-beta T cells reportedly came from several hundred expanded graft clones. T-cell numbers and diversity, one year after transplant, stemmed largely from T cells that were newly produced.

The CDR3 spans 13 residues. The V gene lost 10 bases and the J gene lost 2 bases, with 12 bases spanning the gap. The germline V gene has CDR1 MDHEN and CDR2 SYDVKM. This clonotype has ten or more counts. Its specificity is unknown. A library of TCRbeta sequences, prepared with unique molecular identifiers, was generated. MiXCR was run by TCRdb on the PCR reads, yielding one entry per CDR3 protein. The table lists over 400,000 distinct CDR3 sequences, around two fifths of them singletons. This rearrangement joins TRBV28 to TRBJ1-3; no definite D call. This TCR derives from a girl between 2 and 10 years old with aplastic anemia, due to receive a stem cell transplant. Sequenced material: PBMCs, taken before TCRalphabeta/CD19-depleted stem cell transplant. This CDR3 reads CATAIRTGNTIYF. The CDR3 nucleotides read TGTGCCACCGCAATTCGAACTGGAAACACCATATATTTT.